This T cell receptor (beta chain) was profiled in a study of blood T cell repertoires in COVID-19. Study-wide context: Acute-phase and convalescent COVID-19 samples originated in the United States, Italy and Spain. T cells, B-cell-depleted T cells, or PBMCs supplied cDNA or gDNA.

CDR1 is SEHNR and CDR2 is FQNEAQ in the germline V gene (reference sequence). The CDR3 has 17 amino acids. V was trimmed by 5 bases and J by 6 bases, leaving 25 bases between them. Data came from immunoSEQ multiplex PCR; TCRdb stores just in-frame clones and leaves some out. The repertoire consists of some 180,000 clones, with roughly 84% occurring once and the leading ten covering around 6.7%. The receptor comes from a woman in her forties with COVID-19, enrolled during active disease. V and J are TRBV7-9 and TRBJ1-2, with TRBD1 as a possible D gene (6 bases). The sequenced sample was peripheral blood. The CDR3 DNA reads TGTGCCAGCAGCCACCCCGGGGGGGGGCTGCATCTTGATGGCTACACCTTC. Translated, it gives CASSHPGGGLHLDGYTF.